The 27 T cell receptor beta chains below come from one sample, sequenced in a study of CD8 T cells in Susac syndrome. Random hexamers were used to reverse transcribe an amount of about 0.45 to 1 ug RNA. A single record per CDR3 protein comes from TCRdb applying MiXCR to the immunoSEQ multiplex PCR reads. Altogether 120,000 to 150,000 distinct CDR3 sequences are present, roughly 95% being singletons, with the ten largest covering over 0.075%. Source material: CD4+ T cells from PBMCs. The source of these receptors is a human donor with Susac syndrome.

This clonotype was detected only once. The genes are TRBV12-3 or TRBV12-4 and TRBJ2-7, with unresolved D. The germline V and J ends were trimmed by 3 bases and 5 bases, with 5 bases remaining between them. The CDR3 spans 11 residues. CDR3 in amino acids: CASSLDHEQYF. CDR3 nucleotide sequence: TGTGCCAGCAGTTTGGACCACGAGCAGTACTTC.

The genes are TRBV11-2 and TRBJ2-4, with 9 bases lining up with TRBD2. The germline gives CDR1 SGHAT, CDR2 FQNNGV. The CDR3 consists of 14 residues. The J segment lost 7 bases and the V segment lost 5 bases, leaving 6 bases of the junction unmatched. The CDR3 region has the DNA TGTGCCAGCAGCCGAGCGGGGGGAAGGAACATTCAGTACTTC. Translated: CASSRAGGRNIQYF.

This sequence joins TRBV15 and TRBJ1-2, with 7 bases matching TRBD1. V dropped 3 bases and J dropped 3; count of bases not matched to a gene: 7. The CDR3 has 15 amino acids. Germline values: CDR1 LNHNV, CDR2 YYDKDF (reference sequence). The CDR3 here is CATSSLRTGYYGYTF. The CDR3 nucleotides are TGTGCCACCAGCAGCCTAAGGACAGGCTACTATGGCTACACCTTC.

DNA of the CDR3: TGTGCCAGCAGTCCCCGGGGAACGGTGAACACTGAAGCTTTCTTT. Translated: CASSPRGTVNTEAFF. This rearrangement joins TRBV27 to TRBJ1-1; D not certain. The CDR3 length is 15 residues. Germline lookup yields CDR1 MNHEY and CDR2 SMNVEV (reference sequence). V lost 5 bases to trimming and J lost 0 bases, with 13 bases between them.

The gene calls are TRBV6-5 and TRBJ1-4; D call uncertain. The CDR3 has 10 residues. With 8 bases removed from V and 10 bases from J, the gap between germline ends came to 8 bases. CDR1 is MNHEY and CDR2 is SVGAGI in the germline V gene. The chain's CDR3 is CASASGKLFF. CDR3 in DNA: TGTGCCAGCGCGAGTGGAAAACTGTTTTTT.

The chain employs TRBV9 and TRBJ2-7; 8 bases map to TRBD2. The CDR3 loop spans 15 amino acids. From germline, CDR1 is SGDLS and CDR2 YYNGEE. V shed 0 bases, J shed 2 bases, and the junction held 4 bases outside the gene matches. DNA of the CDR3: TGTGCCAGCAGCGTAGCCGGGACTAGGACCTACGAGCAGTACTTC. Amino acids: CASSVAGTRTYEQYF.

The chain joins TRBV4-1 to TRBJ2-2, with 13 bases identical to TRBD2. This CDR3 has 19 amino acids. With 3 bases clipped from V and 4 bases from J, the junction kept 11 bases outside the gene matches. CDR1 and CDR2 from the germline V gene are MGHRA and YSYEKL. The CDR3 protein is CASSQRSGTSGILTGELFF. CDR3 DNA: TGCGCCAGCAGCCAGCGGTCCGGGACTAGCGGGATTCTCACCGGGGAGCTGTTTTTT.

The V and J genes are TRBV4-1 and TRBJ1-6, with 8 positions matching TRBD1. J gave up 7 bases and V 1 base, and 9 bases lay outside the gene matches. Germline CDR1 and CDR2: MGHRA and YSYEKL. CDR3 length: 17 residues. CDR3 amino acids: CASSQVPTGGGNSPLHF. DNA of the CDR3: TGCGCCAGCAGCCAAGTCCCAACAGGGGGTGGGAATTCACCCCTCCACTTT.

The chain carries TRBV9 and TRBJ2-1; TRBD2 matches at 7 bases. Trimming took 0 bases from V and 7 from J; bases not matched to a gene: 4. The germline V gene has CDR1 SGDLS and CDR2 YYNGEE. CDR3 length equals 14 residues. The DNA for the CDR3 is TGTGCCAGCAGCGTAGAGCCGGGGGGAAATGAGCAGTTCTTC. This encodes CASSVEPGGNEQFF.

The CDR3 DNA reads as TGCAGTGCCCTAAAGCCGAACACCGGGGAGCTGTTTTTT. Translated: CSALKPNTGELFF. This rearrangement joins TRBV20-1 to TRBJ2-2; D not resolved. CDR1 DFQATT and CDR2 SNEGSKA come from the germline V gene (reference sequence). Trimming shortened V by 6 bases and J by 0 bases, and 8 bases separated the two germline ends. The CDR3 loop spans 13 amino acids.

The V and J genes are TRBV6-5 and TRBJ2-3; D ambiguous. With 0 bases removed from V and 2 bases from J, the gap between germline ends came to 6 bases. Per the germline V gene, CDR1 is MNHEY and CDR2 is SVGAGI. The CDR3 is 14 residues long. The CDR3 sequence: CASSYSFSTDTQYF. CDR3 in DNA: TGTGCCAGCAGTTACTCTTTCTCCACAGATACGCAGTATTTT.

The chain joins TRBV20-1 to TRBJ2-5; 8 bases are a match to TRBD2. Germline V gene data show CDR1 as DFQATT and CDR2 as SNEGSKA (reference sequence). The CDR3 spans 15 residues. V shed 4 bases and J 1 base; nucleotides not matched to a gene: 8. The CDR3 coding sequence is TGCAGTGCTACCACGGGCGGGGGGCTCCAAGAGACCCAGTACTTC. Its translation: CSATTGGGLQETQYF.

The rearrangement uses TRBV5-1 and TRBJ2-3; D ambiguous. With 3 bases removed from V and 13 bases from J, the gap between germline ends came to 15 bases. Per germline, CDR1 SGHRS and CDR2 YFSETQ. The CDR3 is made up of 12 amino acids. The CDR3 DNA reads TGCGCCAGCAGCTCGGAGCTACAGAAGGAGTATTTT. It codes for CASSSELQKEYF.

This clonotype has only one observation. The chain uses TRBV5-1 and TRBJ2-5; 8 bases align to TRBD1. The CDR3 spans 13 residues. Germline CDR1 and CDR2: SGHRS and YFSETQ. V was pared by 6 bases and J by 5 bases, with 6 bases of the junction left unmatched. The CDR3 DNA reads TGCGCCAGCACCTTCGGACAGGGTGAGACCCAGTACTTC. It codes for CASTFGQGETQYF.

This chain connects TRBV7-9 to TRBJ2-7; D gene ambiguous. The CDR3 has 14 residues. Germline assignment: CDR1 SEHNR and CDR2 FQNEAQ (reference sequence). Trimming stripped 1 base from V and 3 bases from J, with 10 bases between. DNA for the CDR3: TGTGCCAGCAGCTTAGAATACAGAAGCTACGAGCAGTACTTC. Translated: CASSLEYRSYEQYF.

V gene TRBV20-1 combines with J gene TRBJ2-2, with 7 bases fitting TRBD2. The CDR3 totals 13 residues. Germline V lookup: CDR1 DFQATT, CDR2 SNEGSKA (reference sequence). The CDR3 is CNIRLADTGELFF. The CDR3 DNA sequence: TGCAACATCAGGCTAGCGGACACCGGGGAGCTGTTTTTT.

The chain has TRBV2 and TRBJ2-2, with 9 nucleotides matching TRBD2. This CDR3 is 15 amino acids long. Germline CDR1 reads SNHLY; CDR2 reads FYNNEI. V trimming: 6 bases; J trimming: 5 bases; junction bases outside the gene matches: 7. In DNA form, the CDR3 reads TGTGCCAGCAGCCAAGCGGGGGGCGGTACCGGGGAGCTGTTTTTT. Protein sequence: CASSQAGGGTGELFF.

The rearrangement uses TRBV28 and TRBJ1-5; no clear D. The CDR3 has 14 residues. Germline V gives CDR1 MDHEN, CDR2 SYDVKM. Trimming left V 1 base short and J 1 base short, with 5 bases between. CDR3 bases: TGTGCCAGCAGTTTATCCAGGAGCAATCAGCCCCAGCATTTT. Protein: CASSLSRSNQPQHF.

This sequence joins TRBV15 and TRBJ2-2; D not certain. CDR3 length: 12 amino acids. Germline loops: CDR1 LNHNV, CDR2 YYDKDF (reference sequence). Trimming removed 5 bases at V and 7 bases at J, with 8 bases between. The CDR3 DNA reads TGTGCCACCAGCGTACGCCTCGGGGAGCTGTTTTTT. Translating gives CATSVRLGELFF. Full variable domain (missing parts from reference TRBV15 and TRBJ2-2): DAMVIQNPRYQVTQFGKPVTLSCSQTLNHNVMYWYQQKSSQAPKLLFHYYDKDFNNEADTPDNFQSRRPNTSFCFLDIRSPGLGDTAMYLCATSVRLGELFFGEGSRLTVL.

The chain is built from TRBV5-1 and TRBJ2-2; 8 positions agree with TRBD2. The germline CDR1 and CDR2 sequences are SGHRS and YFSETQ. CDR3 length: 16 amino acids. V dropped 3 bases and J dropped 2; count of bases not matched to a gene: 6. In DNA, the CDR3 is TGCGCCAGCAGCTCAGTTAGCGGGGCTAACACCGGGGAGCTGTTTTTT. It translates to CASSSVSGANTGELFF.

This clonotype came up a few times. The gene calls are TRBV6-4 and TRBJ2-3; 7 bases are a match to TRBD2. Germline V gene sequence: CDR1 MRHNA, CDR2 SNTAGT. Unmatched junction bases numbered 0, after V lost 5 bases and J lost 1 base. This CDR3 comprises 13 residues. The chain's CDR3 is CASSSGGTDTQYF. The CDR3 bases are TGTGCCAGCAGTAGCGGGGGCACAGATACGCAGTATTTT.

V is TRBV29-1 and J is TRBJ2-1, with D unresolved. CDR3 length: 12 amino acids. Per germline, CDR1 SQVTM and CDR2 ANQGSEA. Trimming took 1 base from V and 7 from J, leaving 8 bases between them. The CDR3 nucleotides are TGCAGCGTTGAAGGCCCCTTTAATGAGCAGTTCTTC. Translation gives CSVEGPFNEQFF.

This chain joins TRBV6-5 and TRBJ2-1, with D maybe TRBD2 (5 bases). The CDR3 covers 14 residues. The V end lost 7 bases, the J end lost 7 bases, and 17 bases lay between the germline ends. CDR1 and CDR2 (germline): MNHEY, SVGAGI. CDR3 loop: CASTPPGSRNEQFF. CDR3 in DNA: TGTGCCAGCACCCCCCCGGGATCCCGTAATGAGCAGTTCTTC.

V is TRBV23-1 and J is TRBJ2-1, with 9 bases identical to TRBD2. TRBV23-1 is an open reading frame whose function is uncertain. CDR3 length equals 16 residues. Trimming at V came to 2 bases and at J to 9 bases, leaving 11 bases not matched to a gene. CDR3 nucleotide sequence: TGCGCCAGCAGTCAACTCGGGCGGGAGGGCCCCAGTGAGCAGTTCTTC. Translated: CASSQLGREGPSEQFF.

The V call is TRBV20-1, the J call TRBJ1-4, with TRBD1 identical over 8 bases. V dropped 5 bases and J dropped 5; count of bases not matched to a gene: 7. Germline V gene data show CDR1 as DFQATT and CDR2 as SNEGSKA (reference sequence). The CDR3 covers 14 residues. CDR3 DNA: TGCAGTGCTCATCAATACAGGGGGAATGAAAAACTGTTTTTT. Protein product: CSAHQYRGNEKLFF.

The chain has TRBV20-1 and TRBJ2-7; 12 nucleotides line up with TRBD1. Trimming removed 2 bases from V and 5 bases from J; junction bases left unmatched: 4. Germline-derived CDR1 and CDR2 are DFQATT and SNEGSKA (reference sequence). The length of the CDR3 is 14 residues. CDR3 sequence (DNA): TGCAGTGCTAGACCTGGGACAGGGGGCGACGAGCAGTACTTC. As protein: CSARPGTGGDEQYF.

This sequence joins TRBV4-1 and TRBJ2-6; TRBD1 is a possible D gene (6 bases). Germline V gives CDR1 MGHRA, CDR2 YSYEKL. V was pared by 5 bases and J by 2 bases, with 10 bases between. The CDR3 totals 15 residues. CDR3 loop: CASSSHRAGANVLTF. DNA of the CDR3: TGCGCCAGCAGCTCGCACAGGGCTGGGGCCAACGTCCTGACTTTC.